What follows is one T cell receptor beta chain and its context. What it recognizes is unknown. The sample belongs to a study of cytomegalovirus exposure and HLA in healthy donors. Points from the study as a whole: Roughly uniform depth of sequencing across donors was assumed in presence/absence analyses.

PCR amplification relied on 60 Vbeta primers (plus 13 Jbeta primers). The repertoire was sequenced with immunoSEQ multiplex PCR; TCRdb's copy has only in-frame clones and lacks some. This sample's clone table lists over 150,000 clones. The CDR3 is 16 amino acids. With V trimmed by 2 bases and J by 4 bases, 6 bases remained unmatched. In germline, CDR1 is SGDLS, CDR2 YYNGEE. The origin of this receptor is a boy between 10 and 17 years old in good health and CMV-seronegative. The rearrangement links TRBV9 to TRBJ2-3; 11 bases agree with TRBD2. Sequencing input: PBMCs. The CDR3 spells CASSVIAGGPADTQYF. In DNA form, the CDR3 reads TGTGCCAGCAGCGTCATAGCGGGGGGGCCAGCAGATACGCAGTATTTT.